This T cell receptor (beta chain) originates from a study of T cells after somatic rescue of genetic block. Clones were read by immunoSEQ multiplex PCR, and TCRdb kept only the in-frame ones, dropping some. This table holds 7,500 to 9,500 clones, roughly 80% found once. This sequence was found in a boy aged 5-17 years. The sequencing input was peripheral blood mononuclear cells (PBMCs).

CDR3 sequence (DNA): TGTGCCAGCAGCTTTATGCAGGTCCATAATTCACCCCTCCACTTT. Amino acids: CASSFMQVHNSPLHF. The gene calls are TRBV7-2 and TRBJ1-6; D call uncertain. Per the germline V gene, CDR1 is SGHTA and CDR2 is FQGNSA. V was clipped by 3 bases and J by 5 bases, with 11 bases between them. The length of the CDR3 is 15 residues.